These 11 T cell receptor beta chains share one sample of origin, sequenced in a study of T-cell memory formation after mild COVID-19. MiXCR, run by TCRdb on the 5' RACE reads, gives a single entry per CDR3 protein. The data contain around 470,000 distinct CDR3 sequences, around 20% of them singletons. The sequencing sample was made of PBMCs or a T cell subset sorted from them (not recorded which). The source of these receptors is an adult woman who had mild COVID-19 (a few samples of this study predate the infection). Cell type and time point are not known.

This clonotype was observed a single time. The chain is built from TRBV7-9 and TRBJ2-6; D unclear. Germline V gene lookup returns CDR1 SEHNR and CDR2 FQNEAQ (reference sequence). Trimming stripped 1 base from V and 0 bases from J, with 7 bases between. There are 16 residues in the CDR3. The CDR3 spells CASSLGQLSGANVLTF. CDR3 bases: TGTGCCAGCAGCTTAGGTCAGCTCTCTGGGGCCAACGTCCTGACTTTC.

This chain connects TRBV4-2 to TRBJ1-1; D possibly corresponds to TRBD1 (5 bases). The CDR3 totals 12 residues. Trimming pared 7 bases from V and 4 bases from J, leaving 10 bases between. The germline V gene encodes CDR1 LGHNA and CDR2 YNFKEQ. The CDR3 DNA follows: TGTGCCAGCAAGCAGGGACCCACTGAAGCTTTCTTT. Protein product: CASKQGPTEAFF.

The chain links TRBV18 to TRBJ2-5; D is ambiguous. V was cut by 4 bases and J by 5 bases, with 11 bases left in between. The V gene's germline CDR1 is KGHSH and CDR2 LQKENI. The CDR3 consists of 13 residues. The CDR3 protein is CASSLQNGETQYF. The DNA of the CDR3 is TGTGCCAGCTCACTACAAAATGGGGAGACCCAGTACTTC. Supplemented by reference TRBV18 and TRBJ2-5, the full variable domain reads NAGVMQNPRHLVRRRGQEARLRCSPMKGHSHVYWYRQLPEEGLKFMVYLQKENIIDESGMPKERFSAEFPKEGPSILRIQQVVRGDSAAYFCASSLQNGETQYFGPGTRLLVL.

The J gene is TRBJ2-5, the V gene TRBV3-1; 7 bases match TRBD2. The J segment lost 5 bases and the V segment lost 6 bases, leaving 9 bases of the junction unmatched. Germline V lookup: CDR1 LGHDT, CDR2 YNNKEL (reference sequence). The CDR3 is made up of 14 amino acids. CDR3 protein: CASSPTSTGETQYF. The CDR3 bases are TGTGCCAGCAGTCCGACTAGCACTGGGGAGACCCAGTACTTC.

The chain uses TRBV18 and TRBJ1-2; the D gene is possibly TRBD1 (5 bases). V lost 0 bases and J lost 14, with 22 bases in between. The germline V gene encodes CDR1 KGHSH and CDR2 LQKENI. The CDR3 is 15 residues long. This CDR3 is CASSPPIGGGPVVTF. The CDR3, as DNA: TGTGCCAGCTCACCACCGATCGGGGGTGGCCCGGTGGTTACCTTC.

This clonotype was recorded a few times. This chain uses TRBV20-1 with TRBJ2-2; 8 bases are shared with TRBD2. V trimming: 2 bases; J trimming: 4 bases; junction bases outside the gene matches: 0. CDR1 and CDR2 (germline): DFQATT, SNEGSKA (reference sequence). CDR3 length: 13 amino acids. CDR3 residues: CSARLAGTGELFF. The CDR3 DNA follows: TGCAGTGCTAGACTAGCGGGCACCGGGGAGCTGTTTTTT.

The J gene is TRBJ2-1, the V gene TRBV7-9, with 12 bases lining up with TRBD2. CDR3 size: 14 residues. J gave up 4 bases and V 7 bases, and 2 bases lay outside the gene matches. The V gene's germline CDR1 is SEHNR and CDR2 FQNEAQ (reference sequence). CDR3 region: CASTGTSGYNEQFF. CDR3 nucleotide sequence: TGTGCCAGCACCGGGACTAGCGGGTACAATGAGCAGTTCTTC. Together with reference TRBV7-9 and TRBJ2-1, the CDR3 gives the full variable domain: DTGVSQNPRHKITKRGQNVTFRCDPISEHNRLYWYRQTLGQGPEFLTYFQNEAQLEKSRLLSDRFSAERPKGSFSTLEIQRTEQGDSAMYLCASTGTSGYNEQFFGPGTRLTVL.

Ten or more counts support this clonotype. DNA of the CDR3: TGTGCCATCAGTGATCGCGGGACAGGGGGAAGGTATGGCTACACCTTC. Its translation: CAISDRGTGGRYGYTF. The chain recombines TRBV10-3 with TRBJ1-2; 11 nucleotides agree with TRBD1. The germline gives CDR1 ENHRY, CDR2 SYGVKD. With V trimmed by 3 bases and J by 5 bases, 8 bases remained unmatched. CDR3 size: 16 residues.

The genes are TRBV11-3 and TRBJ2-1; 14 bases line up with TRBD2. Trimming removed 2 bases from V and 8 bases from J; junction bases left unmatched: 8. CDR1 and CDR2 (germline): SGHNT, YENEEA. This CDR3 is built from 17 residues. In DNA, the CDR3 is TGTGCCAGCAGCTTACCGATGCCGGGACTAGCGGGGGATGAGCAGTTCTTC. Translation gives CASSLPMPGLAGDEQFF.

This clonotype occurred a few times. The V call is TRBV7-8, the J call TRBJ1-6, with a weak D call TRBD1 (6 bases). CDR1 is SGHVS and CDR2 is FQNEAQ in the germline V gene. This CDR3 spans 16 amino acids. The V end was cut by 5 bases, the J end by 9 bases, with 20 bases between. CDR3 coding DNA: TGTGCCAGCAGCCCAAACCACCCGACACAGGGTTCACCCCTCCACTTT. This translates into CASSPNHPTQGSPLHF.

This clonotype was picked up a small number of times. The rearrangement uses TRBV7-8 and TRBJ2-5; the D is unclear. This CDR3 is 14 amino acids long. The V gene lost 1 base and the J gene lost 4 bases, with 10 bases spanning the gap. Germline values: CDR1 SGHVS, CDR2 FQNEAQ. The DNA for the CDR3 is TGTGCCAGCAGCTTAGGTCGGGCCTTAGAGACCCAGTACTTC. This sequence encodes CASSLGRALETQYF.